One and the same sample provided the 10 T cell receptor beta chains below, sequenced in a study of blood T cell repertoires in COVID-19. Using immunoSEQ multiplex PCR, the repertoire was profiled, and TCRdb retains in-frame clones only, with some absent. The repertoire holds some 130,000 clones, with about 89% as singletons. Source material: peripheral blood. Source of these receptors: a woman in her 70s with COVID-19, enrolled during active disease.

This rearrangement joins TRBV5-1 to TRBJ1-1; 9 nucleotides match TRBD1. Germline loops: CDR1 SGHRS, CDR2 YFSETQ. The length of the CDR3 is 16 residues. V gave up 4 bases and J gave up 3 bases; unmatched junction bases: 10. The CDR3 DNA follows: TGCGCCAGCAGCGCGACAGGGGGTGGGGTCGACACTGAAGCTTTCTTT. Translation: CASSATGGGVDTEAFF.

The V and J genes are TRBV6-1 and TRBJ1-6; the match to TRBD1 covers 7 bases. Germline assignment: CDR1 MNHNS and CDR2 SASEGT. This CDR3 is built from 14 residues. J lost 9 bases, V lost 3 bases, and 5 bases had no gene match. CDR3 nucleotide sequence: TGTGCCAGCAGTGACCGGGACAGAAGTTCACCCCTCCACTTT. Protein: CASSDRDRSSPLHF.

The gene calls are TRBV28 and TRBJ2-7; 8 positions agree with TRBD1. With 3 bases clipped from V and 1 base from J, the junction kept 5 bases outside the gene matches. Germline V gene data show CDR1 as MDHEN and CDR2 as SYDVKM. CDR3 size: 15 residues. The CDR3 DNA is TGTGCCAGCAGTTTCAGGGGGCGGGGATCCTACGAGCAGTACTTC. Amino acid sequence: CASSFRGRGSYEQYF.

The rearrangement links TRBV18 to TRBJ1-2; TRBD1 might be the D (6 bases). The CDR3 runs to 15 residues. V lost 2 bases and J 4 bases, leaving 14 bases between the germline ends. CDR1 is KGHSH and CDR2 is LQKENI in the germline V gene. The CDR3 DNA sequence: TGTGCCAGCTCACCAGGCGGGGGCGAAAGCTATGGCTACACCTTC. Amino acids: CASSPGGGESYGYTF.

Only one count was recorded for this clone. The chain couples TRBV2 to TRBJ1-2; 8 positions match TRBD1. CDR3 length: 14 residues. The J segment lost 7 bases and the V segment lost 6 bases, leaving 10 bases of the junction unmatched. Germline CDR1 SNHLY, CDR2 FYNNEI. The CDR3 DNA reads as TGTGCCAGCAGAATTGCCGAGACAGGGGTTGGCTACACCTTC. As protein: CASRIAETGVGYTF. The variable domain in full, with the rest retrieved from reference TRBV2 and TRBJ1-2, is EPEVTQTPSHQVTQMGQEVILRCVPISNHLYFYWYRQILGQKVEFLVSFYNNEISEKSEIFDDQFSVERPDGSNFTLKIRSTKLEDSAMYFCASRIAETGVGYTFGSGTRLTVV.

This chain connects TRBV18 to TRBJ1-5; weak D call: TRBD1 (5 bases). V lost 3 bases to trimming and J lost 0 bases, with 9 bases between them. The germline V gene encodes CDR1 KGHSH and CDR2 LQKENI. CDR3 length equals 15 residues. CDR3 in amino acids: CASSPGQNSNQPQHF. The CDR3 DNA reads as TGTGCCAGCTCACCGGGGCAGAATAGCAATCAGCCCCAGCATTTT.

The chain employs TRBV28 and TRBJ1-4; D might be TRBD1 (5 bases). Trimming left V 5 bases short and J 4 bases short, with 14 bases between. CDR1 MDHEN and CDR2 SYDVKM come from the germline V gene. The CDR3 length is 15 residues. The CDR3 here is CASSVSGTLNEKLFF. Here the CDR3 DNA reads TGTGCCAGCAGTGTATCAGGGACTCTTAATGAAAAACTGTTTTTT. The variable domain in full, with the rest retrieved from reference TRBV28 and TRBJ1-4, is DVKVTQSSRYLVKRTGEKVFLECVQDMDHENMFWYRQDPGLGLRLIYFSYDVKMKEKGDIPEGYSVSREKKERFSLILESASTNQTSMYLCASSVSGTLNEKLFFGSGTQLSVL.

J is TRBJ2-5 and V is TRBV11-2, with TRBD2 matching 12 bases. The CDR3 covers 14 residues. Trimming at V came to 2 bases and at J to 5 bases, leaving 0 bases not matched to a gene. Germline lookup yields CDR1 SGHAT and CDR2 FQNNGV. The CDR3 DNA sequence: TGTGCCAGCAGCTTACTAGCGGGGGGGGAGACCCAGTACTTC. It specifies CASSLLAGGETQYF. The whole variable domain, filled in from reference TRBV11-2 and TRBJ2-5, reads EAGVAQSPRYKIIEKRQSVAFWCNPISGHATLYWYQQILGQGPKLLIQFQNNGVVDDSQLPKDRFSAERLKGVDSTLKIQPAKLEDSAVYLCASSLLAGGETQYFGPGTRLLVL.

The chain combines TRBV7-9 with TRBJ1-5; 10 bases are shared with TRBD1. Germline trimming cut 5 bases from V and 6 bases from J; bases unmatched to any gene: 7. CDR1 and CDR2 from the germline V gene are SEHNR and FQNEAQ (reference sequence). This CDR3 region has 15 residues. CDR3 DNA: TGTGCCAGCAGCCCAGGACAGGGGGAGGGTCAGCCCCAGCATTTT. The encoded protein is CASSPGQGEGQPQHF.

The V and J genes are TRBV3-1 (or the pseudogene TRBV3-2) and TRBJ2-7; 8 nucleotides line up with TRBD1. In germline, CDR1 is LGHDT, CDR2 YNNKEL (reference sequence). This CDR3 region has 12 residues. V lost 1 base and J lost 8; bases outside the gene matches: 1. CDR3 in amino acids: CASSQGDRQQYF. In nucleotides, the CDR3 is TGTGCCAGCAGCCAAGGGGACAGGCAGCAGTACTTC.